The following is a T cell receptor (beta chain) sequence with its context. The data derive from a study of regulatory T cells in long-lasting Graves disease. Trimming removed 1 base at V and 4 bases at J, with 4 bases between. Germline V gene lookup returns CDR1 SQVTM and CDR2 ANQGSEA. This CDR3 is built from 11 residues. Time point indicated: newly diagnosed GD, antithyroid drugs for less than 3 months. From PBMCs, RNA was extracted and then used to make the TCR library. Arm-PCR of CDR3 regions with iRepertoire HTBI primers generated TCR beta libraries. TCRdb called the multiplex PCR reads again in MiXCR, with one record for every CDR3 protein. This table has 390,000 or so distinct CDR3 sequences, approximately 10% appearing once. Another study also made use of these data, one on T cells in Graves' hyperthyroidism and ophthalmopathy. That source reports: In patients aged 18 to 65, hyperthyroidism was newly diagnosed, with duration under 2 months. Reasons for excluding patients were uncontrolled infection, other autoimmune disease, pregnancy or lactation.

V gene TRBV29-1 combines with J gene TRBJ1-2, with unresolved D. The TCR originated in a young woman with Graves disease. Sample: peripheral blood mononuclear cells (PBMCs), taken at new diagnosis, from a patient treated with antithyroid drugs. The CDR3 bases are TGCAGCGTTGAAGTGGTCTATGGCTACACCTTC. Translated: CSVEVVYGYTF.